These T cell receptor beta chains were read from a single sample in a study of glioma-infiltrating T cells. TCRdb re-derived calls from the multiplex PCR reads in MiXCR, one entry per CDR3 protein. The sample includes 100,000 to 150,000 distinct CDR3 sequences, about 23% of them seen just once. Sequenced: glioma tissue, nonneoplastic brain tissue, or PBMCs (not recorded which). These TCRs come from a human donor with low-grade glioma or glioblastoma, undergoing nonglioma brain surgery, or in good health (not recorded which). The CDR3 runs from the conserved cysteine through the conserved F or W. A D gene is named only where the DNA matches it firmly. Rows may omit the clone size; those that give it use once, few, many or a size class.

>16|TRBV20-1|TRBJ1-5|.|.
CSASPGTVNSNQPQHF
TGCAGTGCCAGTCCCGGGACGGTTAATAGCAATCAGCCCCAGCATTTT
>21|TRBV11-2|TRBJ2-1|TRBD2|many
CASSRDKSGISYTGNYNEQFF
TGTGCCAGCAGCCGTGACAAAAGCGGGATCTCTTACACTGGCAATTACAATGAGCAGTTCTTC
>15|TRBV5-6|TRBJ2-1|TRBD2|.
CASSSSGSSYNDQFF
TGTGCCAGCAGCTCTAGCGGAAGCTCCTACAATGATCAGTTCTTC
>15|TRBV9|TRBJ1-5|.|few
CASSVTGNSNQPQHF
TGTGCCAGCAGCGTCACAGGGAATAGCAATCAGCCCCAGCATTTT
>16|TRBV5-6|TRBJ2-1|TRBD2|.
CASSLRTSGGYNEQFF
TGTGCCAGCAGCCTCAGGACTAGCGGGGGTTACAATGAGCAGTTCTTC
>12|TRBV4-1|TRBJ2-3|.|once
CASSDYRYTQYF
TGCGCCAGCAGCGATTACAGATATACGCAGTATTTT
>14|TRBV18|TRBJ2-7|.|few
CASSPREFSYEQYF
TGTGCCAGCTCACCCCGCGAGTTCTCCTACGAGCAGTACTTC
>15|TRBV6-1|TRBJ2-2|.|.
CASQRVAMCTGEVFF
TGTGCCAGCCAGCGGGTCGCCATGTGCACCGGGGAGGTGTTTTTT
>15|TRBV6-2/TRBV6-3|TRBJ2-7|.|many
CASSYSGTGMREQYF
TGTGCCAGCAGTTACTCTGGGACGGGGATGAGGGAGCAGTACTTC
>14|TRBV4-3|TRBJ1-2|.|many
CASSQDPANYGYTF
TGCGCCAGCAGCCAAGATCCGGCTAACTATGGCTACACCTTC
>15|TRBV28|TRBJ2-5|.|many
CASSRGGGIQETQYF
TGTGCCAGCAGTCGAGGGGGAGGGATCCAAGAGACCCAGTACTTC
>14|TRBV7-9|TRBJ2-7|.|.
CASSARLAPGEQYF
TGTGCCAGCAGCGCACGTCTTGCCCCGGGAGAGCAGTACTTC
>19|TRBV6-2/TRBV6-3|TRBJ2-5|TRBD2|.
CASSYSKLAEERAQETQYF
TGTGCCAGCAGTTACTCGAAACTAGCGGAAGAACGCGCACAAGAGACCCAGTACTTC
>16|TRBV28|TRBJ2-2|.|many
CASSYRHPTNTGELFF
TGTGCCAGCAGTTACCGCCACCCCACGAACACCGGGGAGCTGTTTTTT
>18|TRBV6-1|TRBJ1-6|.|many
CASSQRGSASSYNSPLHF
TGTGCCAGCAGCCAGCGAGGCAGCGCGAGCTCCTATAATTCACCCCTCCACTTT
>14|TRBV2|TRBJ1-6|.|many
CASSENSYYSPLHF
TGTGCCAGCAGTGAAAACAGCTACTATTCACCCCTCCACTTT
>15|TRBV3-1|TRBJ1-1|TRBD1|.
CASSQWDSLNAEAFF
TGTGCCAGCAGCCAATGGGACAGCTTGAACGCTGAAGCTTTCTTT
>15|TRBV6-1|TRBJ2-3|.|many
CASSVTSWSTDTQYF
TGTGCCAGCAGTGTCACTAGTTGGAGCACAGATACGCAGTATTTT
>15|TRBV4-1|TRBJ2-1|.|.
CASSQRTSSYNEQFF
TGCGCCAGCAGCCAACGGACAAGCTCCTACAATGAGCAGTTCTTC
>13|TRBV20-1|TRBJ1-5|TRBD1|many
CSADRGANQPQHF
TGCAGTGCGGACAGGGGAGCAAATCAGCCCCAGCATTTT
>15|TRBV20-1|TRBJ2-7|TRBD2|many
CSASVGGNPLDEQYF
TGCAGTGCTAGTGTCGGGGGGAATCCTCTGGACGAGCAGTACTTC
>18|TRBV6-6|TRBJ2-5|TRBD1|.
CASSYRAGAGGLKETQYF
TGTGCCAGCAGTTACCGGGCCGGGGCAGGGGGCCTGAAAGAGACCCAGTACTTC
>14|TRBV6-6|TRBJ2-7|.|many
CASSYSKPRHEQYF
TGTGCCAGCAGTTACTCGAAGCCCCGACACGAGCAGTACTTC
>13|TRBV7-8|TRBJ1-1|.|many
CASSLVTDTEAFF
TGTGCCAGCAGCTTAGTTACAGACACTGAAGCTTTCTTT
>15|TRBV7-2|TRBJ2-7|TRBD2|many
CASSLQAGGAYEQYF
TGTGCCAGCAGCCTCCAAGCGGGAGGGGCCTACGAGCAGTACTTC
>18|TRBV6-4|TRBJ2-2|.|many
CASSEFSLYPANTGELFF
TGTGCCAGCAGTGAATTTTCGCTATACCCTGCGAACACCGGGGAGCTGTTTTTT
>15|TRBV6-1|TRBJ2-5|.|many
CASSQIGTGQETQYF
TGTGCCAGCAGCCAAATCGGAACAGGACAAGAGACCCAGTACTTC
>12|TRBV7-9|TRBJ1-1|.|.
CATDSWNTEAFF
TGTGCCACCGACAGCTGGAACACTGAAGCTTTCTTT
>16|TRBV20-1|TRBJ2-3|TRBD2|many
CSARGQRLAGTDTQYF
TGCAGTGCTAGAGGGCAAAGACTAGCGGGCACAGATACGCAGTATTTT
>15|TRBV4-1|TRBJ2-7|TRBD2|many
CASSPSSGSSYEQYF
TGCGCCAGCAGCCCTTCTAGCGGTAGCTCCTACGAGCAGTACTTC
>16|TRBV3-1|TRBJ2-5|TRBD2|many
CASSQVPGTSGETQYF
TGTGCCAGCAGCCAAGTCCCCGGGACTAGCGGAGAGACCCAGTACTTC
>15|TRBV3-1|TRBJ1-1|TRBD1|.
CASSQGGQGVTEAFF
TGTGCCAGCAGCCAAGGAGGACAGGGGGTAACTGAAGCTTTCTTT
>15|TRBV18|TRBJ2-1|TRBD1|.
CASSAGTGLLNEQFF
TGTGCCAGCTCTGCCGGGACAGGCCTTCTCAATGAGCAGTTCTTC
>12|TRBV3-1|TRBJ1-1|.|.
CASSQITGEALF
TGTGCCAGCAGCCAAATAACAGGCGAAGCCTTATTT
>15|TRBV7-9|TRBJ2-7|TRBD2|many
CASSAASGRKNEQYF
TGTGCCAGCAGCGCTGCTAGCGGGAGGAAAAACGAGCAGTACTTC
>14|TRBV29-1|TRBJ2-1|TRBD2|.
CSARGLAGGDEQFF
TGCAGCGCGAGAGGGCTAGCGGGAGGGGATGAGCAGTTCTTC
>16|TRBV5-1|TRBJ1-1|.|.
CASSLYSGTHHTEAFF
TGCGCCAGCAGCTTGTACTCCGGGACACATCACACTGAAGCTTTCTTT